This entry describes one T cell receptor (beta chain). The data were taken from a study of blood T cell repertoires in COVID-19. The method was immunoSEQ multiplex PCR; TCRdb's version includes in-frame clones alone and lacks a portion of them. The sample contains a few hundred thousand clones, around 83% of which appear only once. CDR3 size: 15 residues. The germline CDR1 and CDR2 sequences are MNHEY and SVGAGI. V was pared by 8 bases and J by 3 bases, with 17 bases between. The clonotype originates from a woman between 45 and 65 years old who had been exposed to COVID-19. The genes are TRBV6-5 and TRBJ2-1; D might be TRBD2 (6 bases). Input material: PBMCs or T cells enriched from blood (not recorded which). CDR3 DNA sequence: TGTGCCAGCGGGGTTTATGCGGGGAACTACAATGAGCAGTTCTTC. Translating gives CASGVYAGNYNEQFF.